Listed here are 22 T cell receptor beta chains from one sample, sequenced in a study of Graves' ophthalmopathy and Graves' hyperthyroidism. Transcripts of RNA were the source for amplifying TCR beta CDR3 regions. The authors performed first-round RT-PCR with HTBI primers and then a second-round multiplex PCR. TCRdb analysed the multiplex PCR reads with MiXCR anew, one entry per CDR3 protein. The profile covers about 58,000 distinct CDR3 sequences, with under 55% appearing a single time and roughly 4.3% taken by the ten largest. Input material: peripheral blood. Receptors were obtained from an adult woman with Graves' ophthalmopathy.

The table lists this clonotype with many counts. The chain couples TRBV20-1 to TRBJ1-1; TRBD1 aligns across 7 bases. This CDR3 is built from 15 residues. The germline V gene encodes CDR1 DFQATT and CDR2 SNEGSKA (reference sequence). The V gene end was trimmed by 3 bases and the J gene end by 1 base; junction bases not matched to a gene: 8. This chain's CDR3 is CSASTGTARNTEAFF. In DNA form, the CDR3 reads TGCAGTGCTAGTACCGGGACAGCCAGGAACACTGAAGCTTTCTTT.

This clonotype was observed once. V is TRBV29-1 and J is TRBJ1-1; D unresolved. Germline values: CDR1 SQVTM, CDR2 ANQGSEA. The CDR3 runs 12 residues. Trimming shortened V by 2 bases and J by 0 bases, and 4 bases separated the two germline ends. Here the CDR3 DNA reads TGCAGCGTTGAAAACATGAACACTGAAGCTTTCTTT. Its translation: CSVENMNTEAFF.

The J gene is TRBJ2-1, the V gene TRBV7-8, with D hard to call. V was shortened by 1 base and J by 9 bases, with 13 bases between the two germline ends. The germline gives CDR1 SGHVS, CDR2 FQNEAQ. The CDR3 extends over 14 amino acids. CDR3 amino acids: CASSLDGLRAEQFF. DNA for the CDR3: TGTGCCAGCAGCTTAGACGGGCTAAGGGCTGAGCAGTTCTTC.

There are many counts of this clonotype. The CDR3 DNA reads as TGTGCCAGCCGAGTGGGAGGGTCTAATGAAAAACTGTTTTTT. It codes for CASRVGGSNEKLFF. This chain uses TRBV12-3 or TRBV12-4 with TRBJ1-4; no clear D. The CDR3 covers 14 residues. The germline V and J ends were trimmed by 8 bases and 3 bases, with 13 bases remaining between them.

This chain uses TRBV20-1 with TRBJ2-1; 7 bases agree with TRBD2. Germline V lookup: CDR1 DFQATT, CDR2 SNEGSKA (reference sequence). V lost 3 bases to trimming and J lost 6 bases; unmatched junction nucleotides: 8. The CDR3 totals 14 residues. The DNA for the CDR3 is TGCAGTGCTAGGGAGCGGGGTCGGCGCAATGAGCAGTTCTTC. Translated: CSARERGRRNEQFF.

The table lists this clonotype with many counts. This chain connects TRBV28 to TRBJ1-5; 9 positions match TRBD1. Germline V gene sequence: CDR1 MDHEN, CDR2 SYDVKM. The CDR3 contains 14 residues. J gave up 6 bases and V 3 bases, and 3 bases lay outside the gene matches. In DNA, the CDR3 is TGTGCCAGCAGTTTGGGGACAGGGTTTCAGCCCCAGCATTTT. Translation gives CASSLGTGFQPQHF.

This clonotype was counted ten times or more. This sequence joins TRBV5-1 and TRBJ1-4; 7 bases agree with TRBD1. Germline assignment: CDR1 SGHRS and CDR2 YFSETQ. The CDR3 contains 15 residues. V dropped 4 bases and J dropped 5; count of bases not matched to a gene: 8. CDR3 amino acids: CASSVLTGTNEKLFF. In DNA form, the CDR3 reads TGCGCCAGCAGCGTACTGACAGGGACAAATGAAAAACTGTTTTTT.

This clonotype was recorded at least ten times. The J gene is TRBJ2-2, the V gene TRBV25-1; a weak D match, TRBD2 (6 bases). CDR3 length equals 16 residues. The V gene lost 7 bases and the J gene lost 4 bases, with 19 bases spanning the gap. Germline CDR1 MGHDK, CDR2 SYGVNS. The CDR3, as DNA: TGTGCCAGCACCCCGGGGAGGAACCCGGGCACCGGGGAGCTGTTTTTT. It encodes CASTPGRNPGTGELFF.

This chain uses TRBV20-1 with TRBJ1-2; D is uncertain. With 2 bases removed from V and 8 bases from J, the gap between germline ends came to 15 bases. The CDR3 has 13 amino acids. Germline loops: CDR1 DFQATT, CDR2 SNEGSKA (reference sequence). CDR3 nucleotide sequence: TGCAGTGCTAGACGAACGGGTCGAGGCGGCTACACCTTC. Protein: CSARRTGRGGYTF.

CDR3 bases: TGTGCCAGCAGTTACGCGGGTGGGCGGGGCGGGTCTCTGTCAGCTAATGAGCAGTTCTTC. Its protein product is CASSYAGGRGGSLSANEQFF. The V gene is TRBV6-5, the J gene TRBJ2-1, with D possibly matching TRBD2 (6 bases). Per germline, CDR1 MNHEY and CDR2 SVGAGI. This CDR3 contains 20 residues. Trimming took 2 bases from V and 7 from J, leaving 30 bases between them.

There are many counts of this clonotype. V usage is TRBV7-6 and J usage is TRBJ1-5; D not resolved. The CDR3 extends over 11 amino acids. Trimming shortened V by 4 bases and J by 11 bases, and 9 bases separated the two germline ends. The V gene's germline CDR1 is SGHVS and CDR2 FNYEAQ. CDR3 nucleotide sequence: TGTGCCAGCAGCTCCCAAGAGACCCAGCATTTT. The encoded protein is CASSSQETQHF.

The chain is built from TRBV12-3 or TRBV12-4 and TRBJ2-5; D remains ambiguous. Trimming removed 5 bases at V and 5 bases at J, with 9 bases between. CDR3 size: 12 residues. This CDR3 reads CASSLERETQYF. The CDR3 bases are TGTGCCAGCAGTCTTGAACGGGAGACCCAGTACTTC.

The chain carries TRBV7-3 and TRBJ1-6; D perhaps matches TRBD1 (5 bases). Trimming took off 0 bases at V and 9 bases at J, with 12 bases between the two ends. There are 15 residues in the CDR3. The germline V gene encodes CDR1 SGHTA and CDR2 FQGTGA. Here the CDR3 reads CASSLTGPGSSPLHF. Here the CDR3 DNA reads TGTGCCAGCAGCTTAACGGGACCGGGCTCTTCACCCCTCCACTTT.

This sequence joins TRBV7-3 and TRBJ2-5; TRBD1 matches 7 bases. Per the germline V gene, CDR1 is SGHTA and CDR2 is FQGTGA. The trim removed 3 bases at V and 2 bases at J, leaving 9 bases unmatched. The length of the CDR3 is 16 residues. CDR3 sequence: CASSFNGTAVQETQYF. Written as DNA, the CDR3 is TGTGCCAGCAGCTTTAACGGGACAGCCGTACAAGAGACCCAGTACTTC.

The chain links TRBV19 to TRBJ2-1; unclear D gene. Between the trimmed V and J ends, which lost 1 base and 7 bases, there was a span of 5 bases. Germline CDR1 reads LNHDA; CDR2 reads SQIVND (reference sequence). The CDR3 extends over 12 amino acids. The DNA of the CDR3 is TGTGCCAGTAGTATAGTCGATAATGAGCAGTTCTTC. Protein product: CASSIVDNEQFF.

The rearrangement links TRBV9 to TRBJ2-6, with D possibly matching TRBD1 (5 bases). The CDR3 spans 17 residues. V was cut by 0 bases and J by 4 bases, with 14 bases left in between. Per germline, CDR1 SGDLS and CDR2 YYNGEE. The CDR3 reads CASSVAGIVAGANVLTF. CDR3 nucleotides: TGTGCCAGCAGCGTAGCAGGGATAGTTGCCGGGGCCAACGTCCTGACTTTC.

This chain connects TRBV20-1 to TRBJ2-5; 8 nucleotides align to TRBD2. Trimming took 0 bases from V and 5 from J; bases not matched to a gene: 5. The CDR3 totals 14 residues. The germline V gene encodes CDR1 DFQATT and CDR2 SNEGSKA (reference sequence). The CDR3 bases are TGCAGTGCTAGAGAACAAGCGGGAGTCGAGACCCAGTACTTC. Translation: CSAREQAGVETQYF.

As for this clonotype: Just one base apart from a much larger clone, this may be a read error. This chain links TRBV6-5 with TRBJ1-1; TRBD1 is a possible D gene (6 bases). Germline CDR1 MNHEY, CDR2 SVGAGI. This CDR3 is 14 amino acids long. The CDR3 DNA sequence: TGTGCCAGCAGTTACCAGAGGGGGATGACTGAAGCTTGCTTT. Translated: CASSYQRGMTEACF.

This chain joins TRBV5-4 and TRBJ2-1; D is unclear. The CDR3 consists of 13 residues. CDR1 and CDR2 from the germline V gene are SGHNT and YYREEE (reference sequence). V gave up 2 bases and J gave up 9 bases, with 12 bases separating them. CDR3 region: CASSLVVNTEQFF. The CDR3 DNA is TGTGCCAGCAGCTTAGTGGTGAACACTGAGCAGTTCTTC.

Note on this clonotype: A clone one base away is much larger, so this may be a read error. In DNA form, the CDR3 reads TGTGCCAGCACCCTCCCCAGGGGCGGTGAAAAACTGTTTTTT. Translating gives CASTLPRGGEKLFF. The chain has TRBV28 and TRBJ1-4; a weak D match, TRBD1 (6 bases). Trimming removed 7 bases from V and 7 bases from J, with 16 bases in between. The CDR3 contains 14 residues. Germline V gene lookup returns CDR1 MDHEN and CDR2 SYDVKM.

In this sample, this clonotype turned up many times. The chain uses TRBV7-2 and TRBJ2-6; TRBD2 matches at 9 bases. J gave up 4 bases and V 1 base, and 11 bases lay outside the gene matches. There are 19 residues in the CDR3. Germline V gene lookup returns CDR1 SGHTA and CDR2 FQGNSA. CDR3 region: CASSLVGSGSITGANVLTF. CDR3 sequence (DNA): TGTGCCAGCAGCTTAGTGGGTAGCGGGAGTATTACCGGGGCCAACGTCCTGACTTTC.

This clonotype was seen at least ten times. The chain recombines TRBV28 with TRBJ1-2; D uncertain. V shed 4 bases and J shed 8 bases, with 17 bases lying between them. CDR1 and CDR2 from the germline V gene are MDHEN and SYDVKM. This CDR3 spans 14 amino acids. The CDR3 DNA is TGTGCCAGCAGTTCGCCGAGCGGATTTCGGGGCTACACCTTC. Translation: CASSSPSGFRGYTF.